Detailed here is one TCR beta chain. Its antigen is undetermined. Repertoires were generated with immunoSEQ multiplex PCR, while TCRdb's copy carries only in-frame clones and drops some. This table has roughly 9,300 clones, approximately 78% appearing once. The sample is drawn from a study of follicular helper T cells after annual influenza vaccination. Overall study: Across the 2013-2014, 2014-2015 and 2015-2016 vaccination seasons, some subjects were resampled.

Noted time point: 2015-2016 season, 7 days after influenza vaccination. No donor had influenza vaccine in the prior 6 months; all lived in the community. Study-wide findings and caveats: ICOS+CD38+ cTfh clonality change tracked circulating plasmablast frequency change.

Trimming removed 1 base at V and 3 bases at J, with 7 bases between. Germline V gene sequence: CDR1 SGHDT, CDR2 YYEEEE. The CDR3 contains 13 residues. Sequenced here: CXCR5+ CD38- circulating T follicular helper cells from blood, sampled 7 days after influenza vaccination. Stated subset: circulating Tfh, non-naive CD4+CXCR5+PD-1+ (ICOS+CD38+ or ICOS-CD38-). The TCR originated in an adult who received the influenza vaccine. This chain connects TRBV5-6 to TRBJ1-2, with D perhaps TRBD1 (6 bases). This CDR3 reads CASSLRQDYGYTF. The CDR3, as DNA: TGTGCCAGCAGCTTGAGACAGGACTATGGCTACACCTTC.